This T cell receptor (beta chain) emerged from a study of blood T cell repertoires in COVID-19. Study-wide background: Specimens from acute and convalescent COVID-19 originated in the United States, Italy and Spain. PBMCs, B-cell-depleted T cells, or T cells were the source of the cDNA or gDNA that made up the material.

V was shortened by 3 bases and J by 3 bases, with 6 bases between the two germline ends. Germline CDR1 reads SGDLS; CDR2 reads YYNGEE. The CDR3 sequence is 12 residues long. Per the authors' pipeline: Amplifying reference gene primers gave estimates of nucleated cell counts. Sequenced by immunoSEQ multiplex PCR; TCRdb stores in-frame clones only, minus some. V, J and clone size are taken as reported in that table, and D and trimming were inferred from the DNA itself. Of more than 100,000 clones listed, under 90% are singletons. The receptor's source is a woman aged 55-69 years with active or convalescent COVID-19. The rearrangement joins TRBV9 to TRBJ1-1; TRBD1 might be the D (5 bases). Sequenced: peripheral blood. The CDR3, as DNA: TGTGCCAGCAGCGGACAGTACACTGAAGCTTTCTTT. Protein: CASSGQYTEAFF.